These 19 T cell receptor beta chains originate from one sample sequenced in a study of blood T cells in healthy people across ages. Through a sample-barcoded 5' primer and a J-beta primer mix, a second PCR was run for 7 to 11 cycles. One entry per CDR3 protein, called by TCRdb with MiXCR from the 5' RACE reads. The sample yields roughly 1.5 million distinct CDR3 sequences, 35% to 45% seen once. Sequencing was performed on blood. These receptors originate from a woman younger than 30 in good health.

This clonotype was seen a few times. The CDR3 here is CASSLLSAEAFF. CDR3 in DNA: TGTGCCAGCAGTTTACTAAGCGCTGAAGCTTTCTTT. V usage is TRBV12-3 or TRBV12-4 and J usage is TRBJ1-1; D not resolved. The CDR3 is made up of 12 amino acids. V lost 2 bases and J 6 bases, leaving 7 bases between the germline ends.

The chain has TRBV12-3 or TRBV12-4 and TRBJ1-2; D remains unclear. The V end lost 7 bases, the J end lost 5 bases, and 14 bases lay between the germline ends. This CDR3 contains 13 residues. This CDR3 reads CASTLGGFYGYTF. The CDR3 DNA follows: TGTGCCAGCACCTTGGGAGGATTTTATGGCTACACCTTC.

This chain connects TRBV7-2 to TRBJ2-4; 11 bases fit TRBD2. This CDR3 contains 18 residues. The ends lost 0 bases at V and 4 bases at J; junction bases unmatched: 8. Germline V gives CDR1 SGHTA, CDR2 FQGNSA. The CDR3 protein is CASSLAFRLAGSKNIQYF. CDR3 in DNA: TGTGCCAGCAGCTTAGCTTTCCGACTAGCGGGATCAAAAAACATTCAGTACTTC.

The CDR3 sequence: CAISKQGSETQYF. Here the CDR3 DNA reads TGTGCCATCAGTAAACAGGGGTCGGAGACCCAGTACTTC. The chain couples TRBV10-3 to TRBJ2-7, with 7 nucleotides matching TRBD1. The DNA end lines up better with TRBJ2-5; the J call may be wrong. This CDR3 is built from 13 residues. Germline V gives CDR1 ENHRY, CDR2 SYGVKD.

The CDR3 DNA reads as TGTGCCAGCAGCCAAACAGGGCGAGGCTACACCTTC. It translates to CASSQTGRGYTF. This rearrangement joins TRBV4-2 to TRBJ1-2; possible D gene TRBD1, 6 bases. Per the germline V gene, CDR1 is LGHNA and CDR2 is YNFKEQ. V was cut by 2 bases and J by 8 bases, with 9 bases left in between. The CDR3 has 12 amino acids.

This rearrangement joins TRBV4-1 to TRBJ2-3; 7 bases map to TRBD1. The CDR3 contains 18 residues. Germline V gene sequence: CDR1 MGHRA, CDR2 YSYEKL. V shed 0 bases and J 1 base; nucleotides not matched to a gene: 10. The CDR3 protein is CASSQEGLLQGGTDTQYF. CDR3 nucleotides: TGCGCCAGCAGCCAAGAAGGTCTCCTTCAGGGGGGCACAGATACGCAGTATTTT.

This chain links TRBV4-3 with TRBJ2-5; D is possibly TRBD1 or TRBD2 (6 bases each). Germline assignment: CDR1 LGHNA and CDR2 YSLEER. The length of the CDR3 is 16 residues. Trimming left V 0 bases short and J 11 bases short, with 22 bases between. DNA for the CDR3: TGCGCCAGCAGCCAAGATACTGGAGGGGGTGACAATGAGCAGTACTTC. Its protein product is CASSQDTGGGDNEQYF.

The rearrangement uses TRBV4-3 and TRBJ1-2, with 8 bases matching TRBD1. This CDR3 spans 15 amino acids. J gave up 2 bases and V 4 bases, and 6 bases lay outside the gene matches. The germline gives CDR1 LGHNA, CDR2 YSLEER. This chain's CDR3 is CASSRWTGPNYGYTF. The CDR3, as DNA: TGCGCCAGCAGCCGATGGACAGGGCCGAACTATGGCTACACCTTC.

On this clonotype: A read error is possible here, since a much larger clone lies one base away. The CDR3 sequence is CSAVLRDSETQFF. The CDR3 nucleotides read TGCAGTGCTGTCCTAAGGGATTCAGAGACCCAGTTCTTC. The J gene is TRBJ2-1, the V gene TRBV20-1; no reliable D call. The CDR3 has 13 residues. V dropped 5 bases and J dropped 13 bases, with 21 bases sitting between them. Germline CDR1 is DFQATT and CDR2 is SNEGSKA (reference sequence).

The chain couples TRBV18 to TRBJ2-2; D remains ambiguous. Trimming removed 2 bases from V and 9 bases from J, with 16 bases in between. The germline V gene encodes CDR1 KGHSH and CDR2 LQKENI. CDR3 size: 15 residues. The CDR3: CASSPSEDGTRELFF. The CDR3 coding sequence is TGTGCCAGCTCACCATCCGAAGATGGAACCCGGGAGCTGTTTTTT.

This clonotype was seen repeatedly, ten times or more. The V gene is TRBV29-1, the J gene TRBJ2-1; D unclear. Trimming removed 0 bases from V and 0 bases from J, with 6 bases in between. This CDR3 is built from 14 residues. Germline V gene data show CDR1 as SQVTM and CDR2 as ANQGSEA. CDR3 residues: CSVEDRSSYNEQFF. The CDR3 nucleotides are TGCAGCGTTGAAGACAGGAGCTCCTACAATGAGCAGTTCTTC.

The chain employs TRBV12-3 or TRBV12-4 and TRBJ1-2; D is uncertain. The CDR3 extends over 12 amino acids. Deletions cut 6 bases from V and 6 bases from J, with 11 bases between. The CDR3 bases are TGTGCCAGCAGCTACTCGGCCCATGGCTACACCTTC. Translated: CASSYSAHGYTF.

The J gene is TRBJ1-5, the V gene TRBV6-2 or TRBV6-3, with TRBD1 as a possible D gene (6 bases). The CDR3 runs 15 residues. Germline V gene data show CDR1 as MNHEY and CDR2 as SVGEGT. Deletions cut 4 bases from V and 4 bases from J, with 14 bases between. For the CDR3, the DNA is TGTGCCAGCAGTTCGAGGGGGGCTCCTAATCAGCCCCAGCATTTT. The encoded protein is CASSSRGAPNQPQHF.

This rearrangement joins TRBV7-8 to TRBJ2-4, with 7 nucleotides matching TRBD2. The CDR3 length is 15 residues. Looked up from germline, CDR1 is SGHVS and CDR2 is FQNEAQ. J gave up 6 bases and V 1 base, and 6 bases lay outside the gene matches. As DNA, the CDR3 is TGTGCCAGCAGCTTAGGGGGGGGATGGGCAAACATTCAGTACTTC. This encodes CASSLGGGWANIQYF.

A word on this clonotype: The junction departs from germline at one end; a sequencing error may be responsible. The rearrangement joins TRBV25-1 to TRBJ2-7; D remains ambiguous. CDR3 size: 12 residues. Per germline, CDR1 MGHDK and CDR2 SYGVNS. The CDR3 nucleotides read TGTCCCAGCAGTGCTGGTTCCTACGAGCAGTACTTC. It codes for CPSSAGSYEQYF.

This sequence joins TRBV7-2 and TRBJ2-7; 9 bases agree with TRBD2. Germline CDR1 SGHTA, CDR2 FQGNSA. The length of the CDR3 is 16 residues. Losses at the gene ends were 0 bases for V and 0 bases for J; bases not matched to a gene: 3. CDR3 coding DNA: TGTGCCAGCAGCTTAGCTAGCGGGAGCTTCTCCTACGAGCAGTACTTC. It translates to CASSLASGSFSYEQYF.

This clonotype has just a few counts. The chain has TRBV5-1 and TRBJ1-1; a possible D gene is TRBD1 (5 bases). The CDR3 sequence is 15 residues long. V lost 3 bases and J 1 base, leaving 13 bases between the germline ends. Germline lookup yields CDR1 SGHRS and CDR2 YFSETQ. In DNA form, the CDR3 reads TGCGCCAGCAGCTCCTCCTTCGGGGCGAACACTGAAGCTTTCTTT. The encoded protein is CASSSSFGANTEAFF.

This clonotype has just one count. Compared with germline, one end of the junction differs, possibly owing to a read error. The V and J genes are TRBV4-3 and TRBJ1-4; no firm D call. This CDR3 contains 14 residues. The germline gives CDR1 LGHNA, CDR2 YSLEER. The CDR3 is CASRHRSVDEKPFF. DNA of the CDR3: TGCGCCAGCAGACACAGATCCGTTGATGAAAAACCGTTTTTT.

J is TRBJ1-5 and V is TRBV20-1; D may be TRBD1 (5 bases). This CDR3 has 17 residues. Germline V CDR1 and CDR2: DFQATT, SNEGSKA (reference sequence). V gave up 3 bases and J gave up 7 bases, with 25 bases separating them. CDR3 DNA sequence: TGCAGTGCTAGCCAGGGAACGGGCAGAAGTATGGTACAGCCCCAGCATTTT. It is translated as CSASQGTGRSMVQPQHF.